The sample holds a few counts of the clone carrying this T cell receptor beta chain. Its antigen remains unknown. UMIs were added to TCR cDNA along with a universal primer site when it was made by 5'RACE template switching. TCRdb processed the 5' RACE reads anew with MiXCR; each CDR3 protein has one entry. The sample has hundreds of thousands of distinct CDR3 sequences, approximately 18% seen once. These data originate in a study of T cells after yellow fever vaccination. Study-wide findings and caveats: Repertoires sorted by FACS could include abundant clonotypes that are contaminants from the bulk population. The study re-detected most primary-vaccination clones after the booster (roughly 95% CD4, just over 85% CD8).

The V gene lost 4 bases and the J gene lost 6 bases, with 14 bases spanning the gap. Per the germline V gene, CDR1 is MNHNS and CDR2 is SASEGT. This CDR3 is built from 14 residues. Sequencing used PBMCs, obtained before the yellow fever booster vaccination. The TCR comes from a man aged 18-30 years who received the YFV17D yellow fever vaccine. The chain recombines TRBV6-1 with TRBJ2-3; D may correspond to TRBD1 or TRBD2 (5 bases each). The DNA for the CDR3 is TGTGCCAGCAGTGTGCAGGGAACGGGGGATACGCAGTATTTT. It codes for CASSVQGTGDTQYF.